This TCR beta chain is drawn from a study of CD8 T cells in Susac syndrome (dated by TCRdb to the late 2010s). About the full investigation: Repertoire sequencing was used to test whether CD8+ T cell activation and differentiation in Susac syndrome was antigen driven. CD8+ T cell repertoire clonality was compared between eleven to twelve healthy donors, approximately 14 Susac syndrome patients and roughly 15 multiple sclerosis patients. Beyond this particular receptor, the publication reports: The TCR sequencing and HLA analysis was acknowledged to have included a relatively small number of individuals.

Spanning cysteine to phenylalanine, the CDR3 consists of 14 amino acids. Left in the record is the CDR3 DNA by itself, 42 bases read in frame from the first base. The CDR1 and CDR2 encoded by the germline V gene (reference sequence) are MNHEY and SMNVEV. Trimming at the junction amounts to 7 bases on V and 4 bases on J, and the germline ends lie 14 bases apart. RNA was extracted using the RNeasy kit, and roughly 0.45 to 1 ug of the RNA was reverse transcribed with random hexamers. TCR beta CDR3 regions were amplified with the immunoSEQ multiplex PCR assay covering 54 Vbeta and 13 Jbeta segments. To correct PCR amplification bias, a synthetic template baseline was used for both primer optimization and computational correction. From the authors' description of their analysis: Reads were annotated to V, D and J genes according to IMGT and were analyzed with immunoSEQ Analyzer, with only productive sequences retained. Clonality was calculated as one minus the Shannon entropy normalized by log2 of the number of productive unique sequences. Public and private clones were assessed among the 100 most prevalent clones of each patient and control. Clones were defined as Susac-specific if absent from the healthy and MS cohorts, from approximately 1,100 published viral clones and from other ImmuneACCESS disease sequences. The public sequencing data were trimmed at Q25 with fastp and processed into clonotypes with MiXCR by TCRdb, which kept only in-frame beta chains. Under each unique CDR3 protein, matching rows form one entry showing the most common genes and DNA. The V and J calls here are based on TCRdb, not the publication. The sample table contains almost 450,000 distinct CDR3 sequences; only one count was recorded for roughly 85% of them. In total, the top ten clones hold about 0.12% of the sample.

Peripheral blood CD8+ and CD4+ T cells from healthy donors, Susac syndrome patients and multiple sclerosis patients were profiled using high-throughput TCR beta sequencing. Multiple sclerosis controls were treatment-naive patients with stable or active relapsing-remitting disease fulfilling revised McDonald criteria. Bulk CD8+ and CD4+ T cells were purified magnetically by negative isolation, whereas CD8+ TEMRA cells were enriched by FACS. Blood was drawn into EDTA tubes, processed within 24 hours, and PBMCs were isolated by density gradient centrifugation. PBMCs intended for TCR sequencing were cryopreserved in liquid nitrogen and thawed later in a water bath at 37 degrees C. A purity of at least 90% was achieved for sorted or isolated CD4+, CD8+ and CD8+ TEMRA cells. Comment on this clonotype: Which antigen it targets is not known. No clone much larger than this one lies a single base away; base qualities are absent.

This TCR was sampled from a human donor with multiple sclerosis. The chain is assembled from TRBV27 and TRBJ2-1; too little of a D gene remains to name it. Sequencing was performed on CD8+ T cells from PBMCs. The DNA reads TGTGCCAGCACCCAAAGGTCTGGGTACAATGAGCAGTTCTTC. Its translation is CASTQRSGYNEQFF.